The T cell receptor beta chain under discussion was sequenced for a study of T cells in narcolepsy. General observations from the study: Comparing one patient's CSF and blood CD4+ clonotypes highlighted HCRT- and TRIB2-specific autoreactive clonotypes. Autoreactive clonotypes reportedly recurred in blood of same and different patients, not controls. In some patient and control memory CD4+ samples, autoreactive clones were absent.

The V end lost 3 bases, the J end lost 2 bases, and 10 bases lay between the germline ends. This CDR3 spans 14 amino acids. Germline V gene data show CDR1 as KGHSY and CDR2 as FQNENV. The method was immunoSEQ multiplex PCR; TCRdb's version includes in-frame clones alone and lacks a portion of them. The sample consists of some 34,000 clones, approximately 80% of them appearing once. On this clone itself: Its antigen is unknown.

The sample comprised memory (CD45RA-) CD4+ T cells from blood. This chain links TRBV16 with TRBJ1-2; D perhaps matches TRBD1 (5 bases). This sequence originates from a human donor in good health. The CDR3 loop is CASSHEGSNYGYTF. The CDR3 coding sequence is TGTGCCAGCAGCCATGAGGGGTCAAACTATGGCTACACCTTC.